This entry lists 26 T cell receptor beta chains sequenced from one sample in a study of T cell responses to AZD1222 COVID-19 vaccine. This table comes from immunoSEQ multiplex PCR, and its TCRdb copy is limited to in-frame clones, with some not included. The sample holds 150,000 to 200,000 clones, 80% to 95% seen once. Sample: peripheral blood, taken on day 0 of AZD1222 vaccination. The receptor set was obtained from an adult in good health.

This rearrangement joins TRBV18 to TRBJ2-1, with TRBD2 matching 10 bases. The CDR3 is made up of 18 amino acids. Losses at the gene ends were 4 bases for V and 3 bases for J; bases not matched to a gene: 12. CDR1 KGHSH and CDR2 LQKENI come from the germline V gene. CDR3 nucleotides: TGTGCCAGCTCACTTCTAAGCGGGGGGGGATCTATCTACAATGAGCAGTTCTTC. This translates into CASSLLSGGGSIYNEQFF.

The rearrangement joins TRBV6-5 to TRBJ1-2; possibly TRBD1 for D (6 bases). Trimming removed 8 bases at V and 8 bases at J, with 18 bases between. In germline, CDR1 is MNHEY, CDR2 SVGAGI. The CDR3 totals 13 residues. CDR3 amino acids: CASGRYREAGYTF. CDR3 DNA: TGTGCCAGCGGCAGATACAGGGAAGCCGGCTACACCTTC.

The CDR3 DNA follows: TGTGCCAGCCGACGCTCAGGGGACAGTGAAGCTTTCTTT. Its translation: CASRRSGDSEAFF. This chain links TRBV27 with TRBJ1-1; 7 nucleotides line up with TRBD1. V shed 8 bases, J shed 7 bases, and the junction held 10 bases outside the gene matches. The germline CDR1 and CDR2 sequences are MNHEY and SMNVEV (reference sequence). This CDR3 region has 13 residues.

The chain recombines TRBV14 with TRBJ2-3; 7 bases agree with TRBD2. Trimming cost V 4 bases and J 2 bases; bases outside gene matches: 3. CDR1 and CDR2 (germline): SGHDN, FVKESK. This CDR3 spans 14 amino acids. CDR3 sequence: CASSPGGNTDTQYF. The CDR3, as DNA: TGTGCCAGCAGCCCGGGGGGAAACACAGATACGCAGTATTTT.

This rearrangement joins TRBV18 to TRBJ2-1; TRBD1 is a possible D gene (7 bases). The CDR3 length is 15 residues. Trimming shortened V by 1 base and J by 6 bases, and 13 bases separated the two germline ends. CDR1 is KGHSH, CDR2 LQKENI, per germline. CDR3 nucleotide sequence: TGTGCCAGCTCACCACGACTAGGGGGCCTCAATGAGCAGTTCTTC. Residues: CASSPRLGGLNEQFF.

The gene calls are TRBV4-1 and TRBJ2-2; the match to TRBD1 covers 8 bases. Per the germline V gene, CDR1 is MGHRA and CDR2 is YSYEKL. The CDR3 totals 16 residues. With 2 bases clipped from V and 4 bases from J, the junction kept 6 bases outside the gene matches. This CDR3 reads CASSQMTGEPTGELFF. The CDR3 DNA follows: TGCGCCAGCAGCCAAATGACAGGGGAACCCACCGGGGAGCTGTTTTTT.

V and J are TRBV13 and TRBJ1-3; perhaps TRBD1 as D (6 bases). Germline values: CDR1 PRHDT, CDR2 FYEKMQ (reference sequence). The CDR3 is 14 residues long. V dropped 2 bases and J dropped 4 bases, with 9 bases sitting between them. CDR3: CASSLSGAGNTIYF. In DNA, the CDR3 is TGTGCCAGCAGCTTATCAGGGGCAGGAAACACCATATATTTT.

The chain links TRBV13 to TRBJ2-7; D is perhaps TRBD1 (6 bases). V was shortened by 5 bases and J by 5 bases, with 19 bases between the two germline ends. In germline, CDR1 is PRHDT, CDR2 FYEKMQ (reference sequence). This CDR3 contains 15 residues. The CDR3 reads CASSTRQEVRDEQYF. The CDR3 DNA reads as TGTGCCAGCAGCACAAGACAGGAGGTTCGGGACGAGCAGTACTTC.

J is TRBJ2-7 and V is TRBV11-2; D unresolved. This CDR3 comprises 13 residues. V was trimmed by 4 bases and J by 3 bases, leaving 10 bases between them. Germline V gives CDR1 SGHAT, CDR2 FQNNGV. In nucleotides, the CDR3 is TGTGCCAGCAGCTCATTTCGGGTCTACGAGCAGTACTTC. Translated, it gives CASSSFRVYEQYF.

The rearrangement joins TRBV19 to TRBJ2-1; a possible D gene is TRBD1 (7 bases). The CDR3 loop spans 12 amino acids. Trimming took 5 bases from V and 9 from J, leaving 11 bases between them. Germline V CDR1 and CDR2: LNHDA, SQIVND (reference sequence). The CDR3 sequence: CASSYRGGEQFF. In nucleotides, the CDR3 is TGTGCCAGTAGTTACAGGGGAGGTGAGCAGTTCTTC.

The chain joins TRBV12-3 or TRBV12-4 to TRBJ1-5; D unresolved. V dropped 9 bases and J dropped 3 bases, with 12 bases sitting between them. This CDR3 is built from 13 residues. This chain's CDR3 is CASSRQNNQPQHF. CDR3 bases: TGTGCCAGTAGTCGACAAAACAATCAGCCCCAGCATTTT.

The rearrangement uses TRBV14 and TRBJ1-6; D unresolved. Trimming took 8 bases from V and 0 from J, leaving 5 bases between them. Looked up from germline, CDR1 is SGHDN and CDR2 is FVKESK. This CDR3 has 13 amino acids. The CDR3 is CASQYSYNSPLHF. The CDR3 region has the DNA TGTGCCAGCCAGTACTCCTATAATTCACCCCTCCACTTT.

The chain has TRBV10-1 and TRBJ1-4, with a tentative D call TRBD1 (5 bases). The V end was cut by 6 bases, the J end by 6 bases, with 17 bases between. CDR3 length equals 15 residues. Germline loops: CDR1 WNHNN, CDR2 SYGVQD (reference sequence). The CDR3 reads CASRAGRGGDEKLFF. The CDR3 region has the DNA TGCGCCAGCAGGGCCGGCCGGGGCGGAGATGAAAAACTGTTTTTT.

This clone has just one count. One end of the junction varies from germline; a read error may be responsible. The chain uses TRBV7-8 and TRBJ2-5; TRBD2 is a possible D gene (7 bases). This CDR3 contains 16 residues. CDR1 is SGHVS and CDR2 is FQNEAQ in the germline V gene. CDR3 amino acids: CASSFDGGGDQETQYF. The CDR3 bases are TGTGCCAGCAGCTTTGATGGGGGGGGCGACCAAGAAACCCAGTACTTC.

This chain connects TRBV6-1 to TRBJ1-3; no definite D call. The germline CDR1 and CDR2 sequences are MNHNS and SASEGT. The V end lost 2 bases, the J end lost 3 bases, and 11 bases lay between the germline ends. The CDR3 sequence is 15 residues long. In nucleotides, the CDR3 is TGTGCCAGCAGTGAAAGGCCCTGGGGTGGAAACACCATATATTTT. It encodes CASSERPWGGNTIYF.

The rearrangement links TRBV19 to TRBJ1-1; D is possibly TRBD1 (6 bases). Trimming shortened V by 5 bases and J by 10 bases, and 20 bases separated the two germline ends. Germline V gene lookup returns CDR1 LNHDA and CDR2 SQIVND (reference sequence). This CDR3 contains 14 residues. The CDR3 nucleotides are TGTGCCAGTAGTCCTACCGGGACACTGATAGGAGCTTTCTTT. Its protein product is CASSPTGTLIGAFF.

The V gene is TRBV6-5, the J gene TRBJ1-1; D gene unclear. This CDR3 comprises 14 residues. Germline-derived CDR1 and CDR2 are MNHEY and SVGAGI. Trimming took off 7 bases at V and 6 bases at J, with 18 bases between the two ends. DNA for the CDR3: TGTGCCAGCAACCGAGACCATCCCTCTGCTGAAGCTTTCTTT. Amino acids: CASNRDHPSAEAFF.

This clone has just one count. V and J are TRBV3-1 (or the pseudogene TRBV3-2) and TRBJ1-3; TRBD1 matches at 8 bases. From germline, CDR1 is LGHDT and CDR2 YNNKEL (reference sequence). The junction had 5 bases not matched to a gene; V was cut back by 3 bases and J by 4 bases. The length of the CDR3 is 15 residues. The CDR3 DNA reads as TGTGCCAGCAGCCAGATGGGGACAGGCGGAAACACCATATATTTT. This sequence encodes CASSQMGTGGNTIYF.

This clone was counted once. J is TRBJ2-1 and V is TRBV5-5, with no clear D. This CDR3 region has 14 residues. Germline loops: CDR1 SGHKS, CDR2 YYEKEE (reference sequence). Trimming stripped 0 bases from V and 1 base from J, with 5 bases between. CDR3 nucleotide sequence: TGTGCCAGCAGCTTGGTGGGATCCTACAATGAGCAGTTCTTC. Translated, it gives CASSLVGSYNEQFF.

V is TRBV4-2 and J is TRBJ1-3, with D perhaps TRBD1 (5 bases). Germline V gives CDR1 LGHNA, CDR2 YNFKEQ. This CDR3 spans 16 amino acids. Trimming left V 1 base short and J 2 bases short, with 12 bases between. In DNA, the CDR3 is TGTGCCAGCAGCCAAGGGGGCCCGCGGACTGGAAACACCATATATTTT. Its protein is CASSQGGPRTGNTIYF.

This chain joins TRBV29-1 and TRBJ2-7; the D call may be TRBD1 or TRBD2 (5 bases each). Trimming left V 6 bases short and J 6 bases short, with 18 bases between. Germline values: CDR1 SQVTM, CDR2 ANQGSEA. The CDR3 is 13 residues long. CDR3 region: CSVGFPGTLEQYF. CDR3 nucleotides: TGCAGCGTCGGATTTCCTGGGACCCTCGAGCAGTACTTC.

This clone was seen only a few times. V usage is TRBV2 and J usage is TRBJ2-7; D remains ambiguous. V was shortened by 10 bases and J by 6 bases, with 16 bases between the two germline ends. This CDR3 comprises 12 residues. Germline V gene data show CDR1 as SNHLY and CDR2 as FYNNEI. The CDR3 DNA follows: TGTGCCACCACGGACCGCCGTCGCGAGCAGTACTTC. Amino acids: CATTDRRREQYF.

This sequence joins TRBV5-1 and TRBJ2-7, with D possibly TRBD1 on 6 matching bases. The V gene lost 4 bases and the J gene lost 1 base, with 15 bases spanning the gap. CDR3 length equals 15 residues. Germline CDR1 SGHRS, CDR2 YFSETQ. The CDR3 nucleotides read TGCGCCAGCAGCCGTTTGGCAGGGGTTTCCTACGAGCAGTACTTC. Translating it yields CASSRLAGVSYEQYF.

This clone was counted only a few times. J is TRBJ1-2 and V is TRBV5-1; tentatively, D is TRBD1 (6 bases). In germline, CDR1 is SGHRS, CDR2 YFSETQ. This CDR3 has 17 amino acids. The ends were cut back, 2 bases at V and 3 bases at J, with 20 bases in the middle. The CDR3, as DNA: TGCGCCAGCAGCTTTACAGGGTTGGCCGGTATCGACTATGGCTACACCTTC. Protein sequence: CASSFTGLAGIDYGYTF.

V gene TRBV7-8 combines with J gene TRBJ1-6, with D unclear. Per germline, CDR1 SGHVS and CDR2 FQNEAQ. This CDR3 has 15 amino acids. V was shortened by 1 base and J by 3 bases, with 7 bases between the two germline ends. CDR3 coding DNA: TGTGCCAGCAGCTTAGAAAGGTTCTATAATTCACCCCTCCACTTT. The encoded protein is CASSLERFYNSPLHF.

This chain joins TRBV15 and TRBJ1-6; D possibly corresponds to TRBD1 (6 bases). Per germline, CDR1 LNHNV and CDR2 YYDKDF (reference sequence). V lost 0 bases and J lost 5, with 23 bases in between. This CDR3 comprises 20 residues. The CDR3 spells CATSRDLRSWGAQNNSPLHF. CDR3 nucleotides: TGTGCCACCAGCAGAGATTTGAGATCATGGGGGGCGCAGAATAATTCACCCCTCCACTTT.